Sequencing of this TCR beta chain was carried out in a study of breast tumors, draining lymph nodes, adjacent tissues. In this sample, this clonotype turned up a few times. Its cognate antigen is unknown. Breast cancer patients provided tissue from their axillary draining lymph nodes. Findings and caveats of the study: The data were judged consistent with most tumor T cells coming from lymph node and expanding in tumor. Compared with lymph nodes, tumors were less diverse; compared with nontumor tissue, more.

MiXCR, applied by TCRdb to the multiplex PCR reads, yields one record per CDR3 protein. Here the sample spans some 120,000 distinct CDR3 sequences, around 20% being singletons. This CDR3 has 14 amino acids. Germline loops: CDR1 GTSNPN, CDR2 SVGIG (reference sequence). Trimming shortened V by 4 bases and J by 6 bases, and 17 bases separated the two germline ends. The gene calls are TRBV30 and TRBJ2-3, with a weak D call TRBD2 (5 bases). Material: axillary lymph node tissue. The receptor was isolated from a female donor with breast cancer. Some clones in this sample may be carry-over from other donors' samples. This chain's CDR3 is CAWTPASGFDTQYF. For the CDR3, the DNA is TGTGCCTGGACCCCTGCGTCGGGGTTTGATACGCAGTATTTT.